This T cell receptor (beta chain) was recovered during a study of blood T cell repertoires in COVID-19. Study details: Samples taken during acute and convalescent COVID-19 were collected in the United States, Italy and Spain. Sources were T cells, B-cell-depleted T cells, or PBMCs; the material itself was cDNA or gDNA.

The authors' processing: Estimated nucleated cell counts came from reference gene primer amplification. This table comes from immunoSEQ multiplex PCR, and its TCRdb copy is limited to in-frame clones, with some not included. V and J calls and clone size follow that table, whereas D and trimming were derived from the DNA. Of roughly 300,000 clones in the sample, over 75% are singletons; the top ten hold about 8%. The length of the CDR3 is 13 residues. CDR1 is SGHAT, CDR2 FQNNGV, per germline. Trimming left V 4 bases short and J 3 bases short, with 10 bases between. The material sequenced was peripheral blood. The clonotype was recovered from a woman aged 50 to 60 who had recovered from COVID-19. This rearrangement joins TRBV11-2 to TRBJ2-7, with D uncertain. CDR3 region: CASSSPRVYEQYF. DNA of the CDR3: TGTGCCAGCAGCTCGCCACGAGTCTACGAGCAGTACTTC.